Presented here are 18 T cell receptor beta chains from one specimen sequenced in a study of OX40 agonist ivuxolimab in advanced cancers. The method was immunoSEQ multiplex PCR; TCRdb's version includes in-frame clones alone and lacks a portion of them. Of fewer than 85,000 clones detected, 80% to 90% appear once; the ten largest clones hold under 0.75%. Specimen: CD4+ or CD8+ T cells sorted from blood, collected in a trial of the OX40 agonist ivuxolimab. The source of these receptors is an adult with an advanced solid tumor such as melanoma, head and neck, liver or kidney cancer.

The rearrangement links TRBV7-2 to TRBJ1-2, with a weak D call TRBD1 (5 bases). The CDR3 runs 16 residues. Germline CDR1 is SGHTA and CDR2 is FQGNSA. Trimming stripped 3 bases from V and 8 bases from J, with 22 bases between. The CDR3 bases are TGTGCCAGCAGCTTTGGTCGCGGGCAGGGCCCGGTCGGCTACACCTTC. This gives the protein CASSFGRGQGPVGYTF.

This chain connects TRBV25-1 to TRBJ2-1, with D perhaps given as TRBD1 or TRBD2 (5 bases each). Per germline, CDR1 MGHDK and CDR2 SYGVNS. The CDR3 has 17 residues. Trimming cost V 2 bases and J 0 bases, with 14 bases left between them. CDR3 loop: CASSEERGFSSYNEQFF. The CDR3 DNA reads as TGTGCCAGCAGTGAAGAACGGGGCTTTAGCTCCTACAATGAGCAGTTCTTC.

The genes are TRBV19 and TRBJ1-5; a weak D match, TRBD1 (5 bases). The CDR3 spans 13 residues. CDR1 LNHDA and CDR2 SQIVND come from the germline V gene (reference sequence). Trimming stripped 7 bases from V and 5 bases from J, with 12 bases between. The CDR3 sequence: CASTPSGYQPQHF. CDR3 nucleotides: TGTGCCAGTACCCCGTCAGGGTATCAGCCCCAGCATTTT.

CDR3: CSVVGQGAYEQYF. The CDR3 DNA follows: TGCAGCGTTGTGGGACAGGGGGCTTACGAGCAGTACTTC. The rearrangement links TRBV29-1 to TRBJ2-7, with 12 bases fitting TRBD1. Per germline, CDR1 SQVTM and CDR2 ANQGSEA. This CDR3 is 13 amino acids long. The trim removed 4 bases at V and 4 bases at J, leaving 2 bases unmatched.

In DNA form, the CDR3 reads TGCGCCAGCAGCTTGTGGGCACCGGGACAGGGCTACGAGCAGTACTTC. Translation: CASSLWAPGQGYEQYF. V is TRBV5-1 and J is TRBJ2-7; 9 bases are a match to TRBD1. The V segment lost 1 base and the J segment 3 bases; nucleotides outside the gene matches: 8. This CDR3 is 16 amino acids long. CDR1 and CDR2 (germline): SGHRS, YFSETQ. Filled out from reference TRBV5-1 and TRBJ2-7, the complete variable domain reads KAGVTQTPRYLIKTRGQQVTLSCSPISGHRSVSWYQQTPGQGLQFLFEYFSETQRNKGNFPGRFSGRQFSNSRSEMNVSTLELGDSALYLCASSLWAPGQGYEQYFGPGTRLTVT.

The CDR3 reads CASSSGQGALETQYF. The CDR3 bases are TGCGCCAGCAGCTCGGGACAGGGGGCGCTTGAGACCCAGTACTTC. The V and J genes are TRBV5-1 and TRBJ2-5; 12 nucleotides line up with TRBD1. The germline V gene has CDR1 SGHRS and CDR2 YFSETQ. After removal of 3 bases from V and 5 bases from J, the junction contained 5 bases not matched to a gene. This CDR3 contains 15 residues.

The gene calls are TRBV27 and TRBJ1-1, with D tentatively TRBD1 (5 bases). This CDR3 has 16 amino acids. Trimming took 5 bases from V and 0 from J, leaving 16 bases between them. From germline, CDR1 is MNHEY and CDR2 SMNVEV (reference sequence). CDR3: CASSPIGRGMNTEAFF. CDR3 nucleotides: TGTGCCAGCAGTCCCATAGGCCGGGGGATGAACACTGAAGCTTTCTTT.

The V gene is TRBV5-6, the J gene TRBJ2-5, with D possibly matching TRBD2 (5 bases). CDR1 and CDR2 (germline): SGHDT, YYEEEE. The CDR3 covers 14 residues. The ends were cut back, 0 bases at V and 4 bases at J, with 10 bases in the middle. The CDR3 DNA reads TGTGCCAGCAGCTTGGGTCAGCGGATAGAGACCCAGTACTTC. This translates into CASSLGQRIETQYF.

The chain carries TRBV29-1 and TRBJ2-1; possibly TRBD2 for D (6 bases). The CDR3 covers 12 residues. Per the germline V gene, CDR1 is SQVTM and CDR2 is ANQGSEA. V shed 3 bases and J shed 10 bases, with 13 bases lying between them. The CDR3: CSVDPGGWEQFF. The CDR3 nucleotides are TGCAGCGTTGACCCCGGGGGTTGGGAGCAGTTCTTC.

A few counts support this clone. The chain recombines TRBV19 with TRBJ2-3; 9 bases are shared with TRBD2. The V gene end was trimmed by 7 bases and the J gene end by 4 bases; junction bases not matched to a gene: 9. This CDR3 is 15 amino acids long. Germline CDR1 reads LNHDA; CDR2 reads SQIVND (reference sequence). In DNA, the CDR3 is TGTGCCAGTACCTTTAGCGGGAGTAGGGCAGATACGCAGTATTTT. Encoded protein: CASTFSGSRADTQYF.

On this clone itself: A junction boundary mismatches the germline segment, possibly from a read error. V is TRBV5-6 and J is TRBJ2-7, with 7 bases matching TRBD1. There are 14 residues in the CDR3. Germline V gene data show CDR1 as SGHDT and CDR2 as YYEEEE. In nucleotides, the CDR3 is TGTGCCAGCAGTTTGGGACAGACCTTCTACGAGCAGTACTTC. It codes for CASSLGQTFYEQYF.

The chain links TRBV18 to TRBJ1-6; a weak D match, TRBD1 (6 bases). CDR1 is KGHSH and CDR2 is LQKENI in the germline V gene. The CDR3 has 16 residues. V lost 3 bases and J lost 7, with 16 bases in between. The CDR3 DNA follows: TGTGCCAGCTCACCGGTAAACAGGGCCTTGAATTCACCCCTCCACTTT. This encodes CASSPVNRALNSPLHF.

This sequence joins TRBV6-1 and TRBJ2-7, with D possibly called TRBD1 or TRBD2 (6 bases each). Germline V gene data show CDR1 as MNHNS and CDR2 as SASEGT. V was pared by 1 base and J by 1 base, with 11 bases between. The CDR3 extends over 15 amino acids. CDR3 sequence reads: CASSEGRGPSYEQYF. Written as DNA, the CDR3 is TGTGCCAGCAGTGAAGGCCGGGGGCCGTCCTACGAGCAGTACTTC.

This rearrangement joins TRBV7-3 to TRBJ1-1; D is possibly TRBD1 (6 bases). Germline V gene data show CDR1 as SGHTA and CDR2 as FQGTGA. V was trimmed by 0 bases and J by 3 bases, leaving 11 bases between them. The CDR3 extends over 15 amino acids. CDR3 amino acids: CASSLTQAGDTEAFF. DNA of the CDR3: TGTGCCAGCAGCTTAACCCAAGCAGGGGACACTGAAGCTTTCTTT.

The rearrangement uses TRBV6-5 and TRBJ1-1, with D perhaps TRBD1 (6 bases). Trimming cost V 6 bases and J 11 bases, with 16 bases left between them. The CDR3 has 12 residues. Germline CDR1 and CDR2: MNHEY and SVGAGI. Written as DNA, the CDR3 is TGTGCCAGCAGGGGGGGCCGTACGGAGGCTTTCTTT. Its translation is CASRGGRTEAFF.

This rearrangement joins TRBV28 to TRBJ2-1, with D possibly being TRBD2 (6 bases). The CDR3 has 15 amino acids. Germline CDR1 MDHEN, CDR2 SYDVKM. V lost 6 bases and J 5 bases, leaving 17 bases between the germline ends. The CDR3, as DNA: TGTGCCAGCAGCCGTACCGGGAGAGCTAACAATGAGCAGTTCTTC. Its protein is CASSRTGRANNEQFF.

The CDR3 bases are TGTGCCAGCAACCTACAGGGGGCGGGCACTGAAGCTTTCTTT. Its translation: CASNLQGAGTEAFF. The chain uses TRBV5-6 and TRBJ1-1, with 9 bases aligning to TRBD1. CDR1 SGHDT and CDR2 YYEEEE come from the germline V gene. Trimming took 6 bases from V and 4 from J; bases not matched to a gene: 7. The CDR3 runs 14 residues. The full variable domain, its missing parts supplied by reference TRBV5-6 and TRBJ1-1, is DAGVTQSPTHLIKTRGQQVTLRCSPKSGHDTVSWYQQALGQGPQFIFQYYEEEERQRGNFPDRFSGHQFPNYSSELNVNALLLGDSALYLCASNLQGAGTEAFFGQGTRLTVV.

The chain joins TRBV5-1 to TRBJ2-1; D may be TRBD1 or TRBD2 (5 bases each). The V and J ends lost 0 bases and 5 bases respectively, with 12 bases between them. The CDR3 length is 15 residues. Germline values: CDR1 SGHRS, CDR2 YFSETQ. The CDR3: CASSLGSRGNNEQFF. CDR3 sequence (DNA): TGCGCCAGCAGCTTGGGGTCGAGGGGAAACAATGAGCAGTTCTTC.